This is a list of T cell receptor beta chains from one sample in a study of T cells in Graves' hyperthyroidism and ophthalmopathy. TCRdb passed the multiplex PCR reads through MiXCR, listing each CDR3 protein once. The sample gives 300,000 to 450,000 distinct CDR3 sequences, 15% to 20% of which show up once; 15% to 17% is in the top ten. The sample comprised blood. Every receptor here comes from a woman aged 40 to 50 with Graves' ophthalmopathy. Each CDR3 is given with its conserved first and last residue. The D gene is left open where the match is weak. Clone size is not always given. Where it is, it says once, few, many or a class for expanded clones.

V	size	J	D	CDR3	DNA
TRBV7-8	many	TRBJ2-4	TRBD1	CASSKTGDFKNIQYF	TGTGCCAGCAGCAAAACAGGGGATTTTAAAAACATTCAGTACTTC
TRBV2	many	TRBJ2-5	.	CASSGPGVRETQYF	TGTGCCAGCAGTGGCCCGGGAGTGAGGGAGACCCAGTACTTC
TRBV5-1	many	TRBJ2-2	TRBD2	CASSFETSGRPGELFF	TGCGCCAGCAGCTTTGAGACTAGCGGGAGACCCGGGGAGCTGTTTTTT
TRBV6-1	many	TRBJ2-7	.	CASSEEVFVSEQYF	TGTGCCAGCAGTGAAGAGGTTTTCGTGAGTGAGCAGTACTTC
TRBV20-1	many	TRBJ2-1	.	CSARQGSYNEQFF	TGCAGTGCTAGACAGGGCTCCTACAATGAGCAGTTCTTC
TRBV30	many	TRBJ1-2	TRBD1	CACSGPQGIYGYTF	TGTGCCTGTAGCGGACCACAGGGGATCTATGGCTACACCTTC
TRBV20-1	many	TRBJ2-7	TRBD2	CSAKRLAEFYEQYF	TGCAGTGCCAAAAGGCTAGCGGAATTCTACGAGCAGTACTTC
TRBV12-3/TRBV12-4	many	TRBJ2-4	.	CASRAVGVGGNIQYF	TGTGCCAGCAGAGCGGTGGGCGTCGGAGGGAACATTCAGTACTTC
TRBV19	few	TRBJ1-2	.	CASSMSLGYTF	TGTGCCAGTAGTATGTCGCTGGGCTACACCTTC
TRBV19	few	TRBJ2-2	.	CASSLFVGRDGTGELFF	TGTGCCAGTAGCCTCTTCGTGGGAAGGGATGGCACCGGGGAGCTGTTTTTT
TRBV2	many	TRBJ2-7	TRBD2	CASSELAATYEQYF	TGTGCCAGCAGTGAACTAGCGGCTACCTACGAGCAGTACTTC
TRBV18	few	TRBJ2-7	TRBD1	CASSPRQGAISAYEQYF	TGTGCCAGCTCACCAAGGCAGGGGGCTATTTCCGCCTACGAGCAGTACTTC
TRBV5-1	many	TRBJ2-6	.	CASSYRFSGANVLTF	TGCGCCAGCAGCTACCGATTCTCTGGGGCCAACGTCCTGACTTTC
TRBV28	many	TRBJ1-3	.	CASRGGTNSGNTIYF	TGTGCCAGCCGGGGAGGGACCAACTCTGGAAACACCATATATTTT
TRBV12-3/TRBV12-4	many	TRBJ1-1	TRBD1	CASSLHRGGGTEAFF	TGTGCCAGCAGCCTCCACAGGGGAGGGGGCACTGAAGCTTTCTTT
TRBV11-2	many	TRBJ2-5	TRBD1	CASSPNLIDRGLRETQYF	TGTGCCAGCAGTCCTAACCTAATCGACAGGGGGCTTAGGGAGACCCAGTACTTC
TRBV2	many	TRBJ1-5	.	CASSGVFGNQPQHF	TGTGCCAGCAGTGGGGTATTCGGCAATCAGCCCCAGCATTTT
TRBV6-5	many	TRBJ2-5	TRBD2	CASSFSGGDQETQYF	TGTGCCAGCAGTTTTAGCGGGGGCGACCAAGAGACCCAGTACTTC
TRBV6-2/TRBV6-3	.	TRBJ2-1	TRBD1	CASSKNPGQPYNEQFF	TGTGCCAGCAGTAAAAATCCGGGACAGCCGTACAATGAGCAGTTCTTC
TRBV6-1	.	TRBJ1-1	TRBD1	CASSPGGGVGTEAFF	TGTGCCAGCAGCCCAGGGGGCGGGGTGGGCACTGAAGCTTTCTTT
TRBV11-2	.	TRBJ2-7	.	CASSSSGPAPSYEQYF	TGTGCCAGCAGCTCATCGGGTCCCGCGCCTTCCTACGAGCAGTACTTC
TRBV6-1	.	TRBJ2-7	.	CASSPDGTYEQYF	TGTGCCAGCAGCCCGGACGGGACCTACGAGCAGTACTTC
TRBV28	many	TRBJ1-5	.	CASSPDLYNQPQHF	TGTGCCAGCAGCCCGGATTTGTACAATCAGCCCCAGCATTTT
TRBV28	many	TRBJ2-5	TRBD1	CASSLGTVETQYF	TGTGCCAGCAGTTTAGGGACAGTAGAGACCCAGTACTTC
TRBV28	many	TRBJ2-5	TRBD1	CASSVTQGVGETQYF	TGTGCCAGCAGTGTTACACAGGGGGTGGGCGAGACCCAGTACTTC
TRBV29-1	many	TRBJ2-5	TRBD1	CSVQTGTGLRETQYF	TGCAGCGTTCAAACCGGGACAGGGTTGAGGGAGACCCAGTACTTC
TRBV5-5	many	TRBJ2-2	TRBD2	CASSLAGIGELFF	TGTGCCAGCAGCCTAGCGGGTATCGGGGAGCTGTTTTTT
TRBV6-2/TRBV6-3	many	TRBJ2-4	TRBD2	CASSSPGSGRAGNIQYF	TGTGCCAGCAGTTCACCCGGGAGCGGGAGGGCCGGAAACATTCAGTACTTC
TRBV11-2	many	TRBJ2-5	TRBD1	CASSFDRVKETQYF	TGTGCCAGCAGCTTCGACAGGGTGAAGGAGACCCAGTACTTC
TRBV12-5	many	TRBJ2-1	TRBD2	CASGLELAGGRNEQFF	TGTGCTAGTGGTTTGGAACTAGCGGGAGGGCGGAATGAGCAGTTCTTC
TRBV5-4	many	TRBJ1-1	.	CASSSRDTLMNTEAFF	TGTGCCAGCAGCTCGCGGGACACATTGATGAACACTGAAGCTTTCTTT
TRBV2	many	TRBJ2-5	.	CASSTGIGETQYF	TGTGCCAGCAGTACAGGGATCGGGGAGACCCAGTACTTC
TRBV6-2/TRBV6-3	few	TRBJ1-6	.	CASRSPGLHFLDSPLHF	TGTGCCAGCAGGTCTCCGGGACTACATTTCTTGGATTCACCCCTCCACTTT
TRBV11-3	many	TRBJ1-1	.	CASSLVGFRTVVAEAFF	TGTGCCAGCAGCTTAGTGGGCTTTAGGACAGTAGTCGCTGAAGCTTTCTTT
TRBV5-1	.	TRBJ2-7	TRBD2	CAGSFGTSGRAHEQYF	TGCGCCGGCAGCTTTGGGACTAGCGGGAGGGCCCACGAGCAGTACTTC
TRBV28	many	TRBJ2-7	TRBD2	CASTTPGLGGEQYF	TGTGCCAGCACCACTCCGGGACTAGGAGGCGAGCAGTACTTC
TRBV18	many	TRBJ2-5	.	CASSPPRAVQETQYF	TGTGCCAGCTCACCACCGAGGGCGGTCCAAGAGACCCAGTACTTC
TRBV12-3/TRBV12-4	many	TRBJ2-5	.	CASSSQGGETRYF	TGTGCCAGCAGTTCCCAGGGTGGAGAGACCCGGTACTTC
TRBV28	many	TRBJ1-2	.	CASSLFATDYTF	TGTGCCAGCAGTTTATTCGCGACAGACTACACCTTC
TRBV2	many	TRBJ2-7	.	CASSDGRGPSSYEQYF	TGTGCCAGCAGTGATGGCCGGGGCCCAAGCTCCTACGAGCAGTACTTC
TRBV12-3/TRBV12-4	many	TRBJ2-7	.	CASSYREAPEQYF	TGTGCCAGCAGTTATCGTGAGGCCCCCGAGCAGTACTTC
TRBV27	many	TRBJ2-3	.	CASSLGTLGTDTQYF	TGTGCCAGCAGTTTGGGGACTTTGGGAACAGATACGCAGTATTTT
TRBV14	many	TRBJ1-5	.	CASSQEAGVNQPQHF	TGTGCCAGCAGCCAAGAGGCAGGGGTAAATCAGCCCCAGCATTTT
TRBV3-1	many	TRBJ1-1	.	CASSQEGRKTFMNTEAFF	TGTGCCAGCAGCCAAGAAGGCAGGAAGACTTTCATGAACACTGAAGCTTTCTTT
TRBV10-3	many	TRBJ1-1	.	CAISPSPLENTEAFF	TGTGCCATCAGTCCCTCCCCACTAGAGAACACTGAAGCTTTCTTT
TRBV27	many	TRBJ1-3	.	CASSRGPGEARNTIYF	TGTGCCAGCAGTCGGGGCCCGGGGGAGGCCCGAAACACCATATATTTT
TRBV7-8	many	TRBJ2-7	TRBD1	CASSYPGTVAPYEQYF	TGTGCCAGCAGCTACCCGGGGACAGTAGCACCCTACGAGCAGTACTTC
TRBV18	many	TRBJ2-7	.	CASSPDPGHLSYEQYF	TGTGCCAGCTCACCAGATCCGGGACATCTCTCCTACGAGCAGTACTTC
TRBV6-5	many	TRBJ1-2	.	CASRTGRAYYGYTF	TGTGCCAGCCGAACGGGCAGGGCCTACTATGGCTACACCTTC
TRBV11-2	many	TRBJ1-2	.	CAGSSPRDGYTF	TGTGCCGGCAGCTCCCCTCGGGATGGCTACACCTTC
TRBV6-1	many	TRBJ2-5	TRBD2	CASSPGGGSQETQYF	TGTGCCAGCAGTCCCGGCGGGGGGTCCCAAGAGACCCAGTACTTC
TRBV7-8	many	TRBJ1-5	TRBD1	CASSLSILGQEYQPQHF	TGTGCCAGCAGCTTATCAATTCTTGGACAGGAATATCAGCCCCAGCATTTT
TRBV5-1	many	TRBJ2-5	.	CASSLARKVETQYF	TGCGCCAGCAGCTTGGCACGGAAGGTGGAGACCCAGTACTTC